The 11 T cell receptor beta chains reported below all come from one sample, sequenced in a study of monozygotic twins with inflammatory bowel disease. From the 5' RACE reads, TCRdb lists one entry per CDR3 protein and no DNA. The listing records nearly 450,000 distinct CDR3 sequences. Source material: blood. These receptors came from a human donor with ulcerative colitis or Crohn's disease, or a healthy co-twin of an affected twin (not recorded which).

This sequence joins TRBV7-9 and TRBJ2-1; checking the TCRdb D call of TRBD2 is not possible without DNA. Germline values: CDR1 SEHNR, CDR2 FQNEAQ (reference sequence). CDR3 length: 15 residues. CDR3 residues: CASSAWTSGTNEQFF.

J is TRBJ1-1 and V is TRBV19; TCRdb designates TRBD1, a call that cannot be tested without DNA. The CDR3 has 14 amino acids. CDR1 and CDR2 from the germline V gene are LNHDA and SQIVND (reference sequence). The CDR3 region is CASSIDGGRTEAFF.

The rearrangement links TRBV20-1 to TRBJ2-1; absent DNA, TCRdb's TRBD2 call cannot be checked. The germline V gene has CDR1 DFQATT and CDR2 SNEGSKA (reference sequence). This CDR3 region has 11 residues. The CDR3 loop is CSATGGLAQFF.

The CDR3 sequence: CASSDYRVDEQYF. The chain joins TRBV5-1 to TRBJ2-7. The CDR3 has 13 residues. Germline V gene data show CDR1 as SGHRS and CDR2 as YFSETQ.

The gene calls are TRBV7-2 and TRBJ2-7; checking the TCRdb D call of TRBD2 is not possible without DNA. The length of the CDR3 is 17 residues. Germline V gives CDR1 SGHTA, CDR2 FQGNSA. This CDR3 reads CASSLEASGSTGYEQYF. The variable domain in full, with the rest retrieved from reference TRBV7-2 and TRBJ2-7, is GAGVSQSPSNKVTEKGKDVELRCDPISGHTALYWYRQSLGQGLEFLIYFQGNSAPDKSGLPSDRFSAERTGGSVSTLTIQRTQQEDSAVYLCASSLEASGSTGYEQYFGPGTRLTVT.

This chain connects TRBV12-3 or TRBV12-4 to TRBJ2-2; TCRdb's D call of TRBD1 is untestable without DNA. The CDR3 runs 15 residues. The CDR3 loop is CASSLGAGDTGELFF.

The V gene is TRBV4-1, the J gene TRBJ1-6. CDR3 length: 13 amino acids. Per the germline V gene, CDR1 is MGHRA and CDR2 is YSYEKL. CDR3 loop: CASSQDFVSPLHF.

The chain recombines TRBV7-2 with TRBJ2-2; TCRdb's D call of TRBD2 is untestable without DNA. Germline loops: CDR1 SGHTA, CDR2 FQGNSA. The CDR3 length is 15 residues. CDR3 amino acids: CASSLGGVNTGELFF.

V is TRBV5-6 and J is TRBJ1-3; TCRdb outputs TRBD1, but without DNA this stays unchecked. The CDR3 covers 16 residues. Looked up from germline, CDR1 is SGHDT and CDR2 is YYEEEE. The CDR3 protein is CASSLFDREAGNTIYF.

This rearrangement joins TRBV5-1 to TRBJ2-7; checking the TCRdb D call of TRBD2 is not possible without DNA. The germline V gene encodes CDR1 SGHRS and CDR2 YFSETQ. The CDR3 length is 15 residues. CDR3 region: CASSYLAGGSYEQYF. The full variable domain, with the rest looked up from reference TRBV5-1 and TRBJ2-7, is KAGVTQTPRYLIKTRGQQVTLSCSPISGHRSVSWYQQTPGQGLQFLFEYFSETQRNKGNFPGRFSGRQFSNSRSEMNVSTLELGDSALYLCASSYLAGGSYEQYFGPGTRLTVT.

The chain uses TRBV20-1 and TRBJ2-7. The CDR3 totals 11 residues. The germline gives CDR1 DFQATT, CDR2 SNEGSKA (reference sequence). CDR3 residues: CSARDAGEQYF.